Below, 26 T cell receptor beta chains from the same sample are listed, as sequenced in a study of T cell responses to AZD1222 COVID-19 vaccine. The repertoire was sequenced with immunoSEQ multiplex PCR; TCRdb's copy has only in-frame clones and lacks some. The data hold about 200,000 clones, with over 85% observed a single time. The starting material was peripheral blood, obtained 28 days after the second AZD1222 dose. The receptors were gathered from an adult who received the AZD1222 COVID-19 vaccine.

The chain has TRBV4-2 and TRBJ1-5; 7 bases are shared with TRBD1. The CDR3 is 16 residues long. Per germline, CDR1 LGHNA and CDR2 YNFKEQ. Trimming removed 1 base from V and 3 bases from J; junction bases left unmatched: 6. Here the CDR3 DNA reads TGTGCCAGCAGCCAAGGAACAGGGGTGGCCAATCAGCCCCAGCATTTT. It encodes CASSQGTGVANQPQHF.

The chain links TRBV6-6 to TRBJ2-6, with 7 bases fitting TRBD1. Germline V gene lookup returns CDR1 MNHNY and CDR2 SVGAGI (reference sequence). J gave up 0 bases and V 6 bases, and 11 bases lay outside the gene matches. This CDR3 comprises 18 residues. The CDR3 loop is CASRRTGQPSSGANVLTF. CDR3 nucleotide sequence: TGTGCCAGCAGGCGAACGGGACAGCCTTCCTCTGGGGCCAACGTCCTGACTTTC.

The CDR3 DNA sequence: TGTGCCAGCAAACGCAAGGGGGCCGGCACAGATACGCAGTATTTT. Protein sequence: CASKRKGAGTDTQYF. The rearrangement joins TRBV6-5 to TRBJ2-3; 7 nucleotides align to TRBD1. This CDR3 spans 15 amino acids. CDR1 is MNHEY and CDR2 is SVGAGI in the germline V gene. The V gene end was trimmed by 7 bases and the J gene end by 1 base; junction bases not matched to a gene: 8.

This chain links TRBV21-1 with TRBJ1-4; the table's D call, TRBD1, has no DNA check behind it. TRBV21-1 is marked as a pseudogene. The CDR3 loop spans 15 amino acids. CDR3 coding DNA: TGTGCCAGCATCCAGGAACGGTCAGTTAATGAAAAACTGTTTTTT. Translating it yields CASIQERSVNEKLFF.

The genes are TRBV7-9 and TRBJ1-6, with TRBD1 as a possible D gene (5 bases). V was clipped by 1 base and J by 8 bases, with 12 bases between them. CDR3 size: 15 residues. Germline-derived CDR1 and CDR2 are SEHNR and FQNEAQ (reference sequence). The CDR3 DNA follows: TGTGCCAGCAGCTTAGAGGGAGAAGGGGATTCACCCCTCCACTTT. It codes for CASSLEGEGDSPLHF. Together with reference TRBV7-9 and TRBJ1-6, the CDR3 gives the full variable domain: DTGVSQNPRHKITKRGQNVTFRCDPISEHNRLYWYRQTLGQGPEFLTYFQNEAQLEKSRLLSDRFSAERPKGSFSTLEIQRTEQGDSAMYLCASSLEGEGDSPLHFGNGTRLTVT.

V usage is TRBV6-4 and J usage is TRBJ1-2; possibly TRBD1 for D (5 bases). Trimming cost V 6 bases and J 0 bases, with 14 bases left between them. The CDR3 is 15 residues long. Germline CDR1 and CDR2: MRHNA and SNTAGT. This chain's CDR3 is CASRAPGWSNYGYTF. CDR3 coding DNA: TGTGCCAGCAGGGCTCCAGGGTGGTCTAACTATGGCTACACCTTC.

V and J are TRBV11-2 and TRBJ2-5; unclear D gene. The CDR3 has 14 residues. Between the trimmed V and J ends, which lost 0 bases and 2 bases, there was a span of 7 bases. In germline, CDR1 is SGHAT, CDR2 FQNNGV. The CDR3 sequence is CASSLERLQETQYF. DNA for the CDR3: TGTGCCAGCAGCTTAGAACGGCTACAAGAGACCCAGTACTTC.

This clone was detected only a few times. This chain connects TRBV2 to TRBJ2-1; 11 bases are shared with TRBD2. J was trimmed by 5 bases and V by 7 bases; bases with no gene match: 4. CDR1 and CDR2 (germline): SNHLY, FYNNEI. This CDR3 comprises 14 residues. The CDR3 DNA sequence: TGTGCCAGCAATACGGGACTAGCGGACAATGAGCAGTTCTTC. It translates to CASNTGLADNEQFF.

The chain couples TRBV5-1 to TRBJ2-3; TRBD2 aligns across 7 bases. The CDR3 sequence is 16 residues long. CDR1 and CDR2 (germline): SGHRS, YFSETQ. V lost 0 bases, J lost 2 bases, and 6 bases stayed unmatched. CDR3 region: CASSLGAGLDTDTQYF. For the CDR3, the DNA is TGCGCCAGCAGCTTGGGAGCGGGGCTTGACACAGATACGCAGTATTTT. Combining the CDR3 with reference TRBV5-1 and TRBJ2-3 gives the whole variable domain KAGVTQTPRYLIKTRGQQVTLSCSPISGHRSVSWYQQTPGQGLQFLFEYFSETQRNKGNFPGRFSGRQFSNSRSEMNVSTLELGDSALYLCASSLGAGLDTDTQYFGPGTRLTVL.

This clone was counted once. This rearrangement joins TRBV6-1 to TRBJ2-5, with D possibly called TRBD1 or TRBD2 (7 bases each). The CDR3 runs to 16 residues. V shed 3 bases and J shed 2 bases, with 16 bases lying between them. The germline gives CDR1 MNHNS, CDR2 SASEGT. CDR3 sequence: CASSDQGGSWQETQYF. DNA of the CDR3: TGTGCCAGCAGTGACCAGGGGGGGAGTTGGCAAGAGACCCAGTACTTC.

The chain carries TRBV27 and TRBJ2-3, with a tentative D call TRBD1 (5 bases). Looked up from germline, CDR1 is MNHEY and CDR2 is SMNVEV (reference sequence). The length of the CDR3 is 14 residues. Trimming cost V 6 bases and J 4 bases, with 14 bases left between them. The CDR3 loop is CASSLYQGSDTQYF. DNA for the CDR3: TGTGCCAGCAGCCTTTATCAGGGTTCAGATACGCAGTATTTT.

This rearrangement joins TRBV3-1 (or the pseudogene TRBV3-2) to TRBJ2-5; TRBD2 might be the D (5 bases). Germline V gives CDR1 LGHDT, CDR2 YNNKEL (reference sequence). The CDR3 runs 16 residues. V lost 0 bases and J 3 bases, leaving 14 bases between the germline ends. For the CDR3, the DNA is TGTGCCAGCAGCCAAGAGCGGGCCCGGAAGGAAGAGACCCAGTACTTC. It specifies CASSQERARKEETQYF.

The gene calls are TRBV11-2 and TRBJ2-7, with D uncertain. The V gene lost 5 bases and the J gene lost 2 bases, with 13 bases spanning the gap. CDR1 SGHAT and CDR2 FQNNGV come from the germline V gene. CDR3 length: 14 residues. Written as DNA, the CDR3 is TGTGCCAGCAGCCCAACAAGATCTACCTACGAGCAGTACTTC. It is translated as CASSPTRSTYEQYF.

Here the CDR3 reads CASSQDTSVRRAGYTF. The CDR3 nucleotides are TGCGCCAGCAGCCAAGATACGTCCGTGCGTAGGGCTGGCTACACCTTC. V and J are TRBV4-1 and TRBJ1-2; the D is unclear. The germline gives CDR1 MGHRA, CDR2 YSYEKL. The CDR3 sequence is 16 residues long. Trimming pared 0 bases from V and 7 bases from J, leaving 18 bases between.

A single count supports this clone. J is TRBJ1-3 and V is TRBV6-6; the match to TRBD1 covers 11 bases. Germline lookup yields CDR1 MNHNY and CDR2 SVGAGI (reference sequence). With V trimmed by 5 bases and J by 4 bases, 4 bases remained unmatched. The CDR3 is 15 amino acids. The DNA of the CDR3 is TGTGCCAGCAGTAAGAGGACAGGGGGCGGAAACACCATATATTTT. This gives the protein CASSKRTGGGNTIYF.

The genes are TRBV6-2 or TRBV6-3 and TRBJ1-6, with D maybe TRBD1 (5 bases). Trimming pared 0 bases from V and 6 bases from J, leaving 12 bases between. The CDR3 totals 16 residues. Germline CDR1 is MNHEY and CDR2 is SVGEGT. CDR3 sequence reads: CASSYSRLGLNSPLHF. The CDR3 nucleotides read TGTGCCAGCAGTTACTCTCGTCTGGGGCTTAATTCACCCCTCCACTTT.

The CDR3: CASSRLGRTEAFF. CDR3 bases: TGTGCCAGCAGTCGCTTAGGGAGGACTGAAGCTTTCTTT. This chain connects TRBV6-2 or TRBV6-3 to TRBJ1-1; D is unclear. The CDR3 totals 13 residues. Germline assignment: CDR1 MNHEY and CDR2 SVGEGT. V dropped 5 bases and J dropped 5 bases, with 12 bases sitting between them.

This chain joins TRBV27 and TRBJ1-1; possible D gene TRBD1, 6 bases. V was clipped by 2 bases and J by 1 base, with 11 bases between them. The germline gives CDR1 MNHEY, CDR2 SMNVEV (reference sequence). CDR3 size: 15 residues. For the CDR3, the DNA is TGTGCCAGCAGTTTAATATGGGGGGCGAACACTGAAGCTTTCTTT. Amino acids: CASSLIWGANTEAFF.

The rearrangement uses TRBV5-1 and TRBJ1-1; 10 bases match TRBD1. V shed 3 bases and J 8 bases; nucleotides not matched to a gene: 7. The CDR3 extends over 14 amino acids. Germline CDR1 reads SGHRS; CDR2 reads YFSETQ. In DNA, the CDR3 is TGCGCCAGCAGCTCTCGACCGACAGGGGGCGAAGCTTTCTTT. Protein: CASSSRPTGGEAFF.

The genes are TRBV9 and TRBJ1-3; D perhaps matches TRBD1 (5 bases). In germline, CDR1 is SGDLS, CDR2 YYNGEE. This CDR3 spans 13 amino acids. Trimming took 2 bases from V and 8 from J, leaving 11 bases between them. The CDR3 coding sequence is TGTGCCAGCAGCGTCCTTCCGGGGGACACCATATATTTT. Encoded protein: CASSVLPGDTIYF.

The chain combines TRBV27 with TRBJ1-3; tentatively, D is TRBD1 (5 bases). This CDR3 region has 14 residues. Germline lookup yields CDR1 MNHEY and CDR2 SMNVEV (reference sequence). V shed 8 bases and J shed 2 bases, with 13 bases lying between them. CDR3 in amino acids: CASGRGGTGNTIYF. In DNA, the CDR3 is TGTGCCAGCGGGCGGGGGGGAACTGGAAACACCATATATTTT.

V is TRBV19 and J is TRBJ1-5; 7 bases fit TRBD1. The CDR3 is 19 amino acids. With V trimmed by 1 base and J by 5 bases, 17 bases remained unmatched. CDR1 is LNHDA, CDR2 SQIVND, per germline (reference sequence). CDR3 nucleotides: TGTGCCAGTAGTATAGGATTGCAGGGGGGGCGAAATAGTTATCAGCCCCAGCATTTT. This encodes CASSIGLQGGRNSYQPQHF.

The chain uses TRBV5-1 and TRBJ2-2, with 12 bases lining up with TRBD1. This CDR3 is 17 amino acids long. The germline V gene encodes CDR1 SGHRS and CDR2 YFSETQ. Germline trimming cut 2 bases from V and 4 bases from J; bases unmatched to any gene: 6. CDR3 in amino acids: CASSFGTGGLSTGELFF. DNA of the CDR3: TGCGCCAGCAGCTTCGGGACAGGGGGCCTGAGCACCGGGGAGCTGTTTTTT.

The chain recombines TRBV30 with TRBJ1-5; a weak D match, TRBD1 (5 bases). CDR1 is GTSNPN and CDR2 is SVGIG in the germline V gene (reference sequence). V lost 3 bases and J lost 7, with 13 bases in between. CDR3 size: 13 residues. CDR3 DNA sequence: TGTGCCTGGAGAGGGGAGGTCGGCCAGCCCCAGCATTTT. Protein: CAWRGEVGQPQHF.

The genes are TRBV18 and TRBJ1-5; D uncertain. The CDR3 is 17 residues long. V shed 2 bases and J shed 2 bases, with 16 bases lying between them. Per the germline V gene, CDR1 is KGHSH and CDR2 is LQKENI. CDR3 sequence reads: CASSPTFQTAGNQPQHF. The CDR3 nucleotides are TGTGCCAGCTCACCAACGTTCCAAACGGCGGGCAATCAGCCCCAGCATTTT.

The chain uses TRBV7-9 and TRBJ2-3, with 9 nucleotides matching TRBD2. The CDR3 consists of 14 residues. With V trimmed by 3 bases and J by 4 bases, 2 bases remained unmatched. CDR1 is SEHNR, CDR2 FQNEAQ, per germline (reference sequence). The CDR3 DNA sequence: TGTGCCAGCAGCTTTCAGCGGGGGGCAGATACGCAGTATTTT. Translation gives CASSFQRGADTQYF.